This TCR beta chain derives from a study of T cells after yellow fever vaccination. At the level of the study: In the case of low-cell-number fractions, SMART-Seq v4 Ultra Low Input was used for preparation.

This clonotype was seen more than once but under ten times. Its antigen is as yet unknown. CDR1 is MDHEN, CDR2 SYDVKM, per germline. The V end was cut by 3 bases, the J end by 0 bases, with 9 bases between. This CDR3 has 15 residues. UMIs were added to TCR cDNA along with a universal primer site when it was made by 5'RACE template switching. MiXCR, applied by TCRdb to the 5' RACE reads, yields one record per CDR3 protein. The repertoire has approximately 510,000 distinct CDR3 sequences, 21% of them found once; the top ten carry around 17%. Study-wide points: Among all clonotypes, a small share was observed in both CD4 and CD8 compartments. On re-exposure, the response was weaker but peaked faster, at day 5 versus 15.

The V and J genes are TRBV28 and TRBJ2-1, with no clear D. The TCR sequence derives from a man younger than 35 who received the YFV17D yellow fever vaccine. Here the sequenced sample was PBMCs, taken roughly 20 days after the first yellow fever vaccination. The CDR3 DNA follows: TGTGCCAGCAGTTTGTTATGGCGCTCCTACAATGAGCAGTTCTTC. It translates to CASSLLWRSYNEQFF.